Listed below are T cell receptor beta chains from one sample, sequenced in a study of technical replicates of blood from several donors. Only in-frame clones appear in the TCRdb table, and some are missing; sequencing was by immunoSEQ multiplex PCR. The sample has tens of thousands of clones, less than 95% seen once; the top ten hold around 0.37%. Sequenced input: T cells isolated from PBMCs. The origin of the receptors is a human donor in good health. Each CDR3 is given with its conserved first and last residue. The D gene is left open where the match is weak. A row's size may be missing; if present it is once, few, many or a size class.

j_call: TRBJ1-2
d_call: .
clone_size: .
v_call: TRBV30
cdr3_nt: TGTGCCTGGAGTCGAGTCGGGAGTAGGGTTGGCTACACCTTC
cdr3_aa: CAWSRVGSRVGYTF

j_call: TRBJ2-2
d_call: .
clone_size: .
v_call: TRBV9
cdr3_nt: TGTGCCAGCAGCCCCACCTACCGGTTGGCCGGGGAGCTGTTTTTT
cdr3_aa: CASSPTYRLAGELFF

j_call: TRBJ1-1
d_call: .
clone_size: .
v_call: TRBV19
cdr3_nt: TGTGCCAGTAGTATATCCCTTAGACAGCCCTGGAACACTGAAGCTTTCTTT
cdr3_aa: CASSISLRQPWNTEAFF

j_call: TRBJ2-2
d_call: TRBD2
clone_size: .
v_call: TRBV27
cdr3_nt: TGTGCCAGCAGTCTCGGACTAGCGGGATGGTCCGGGGAGCTGTTTTTT
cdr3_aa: CASSLGLAGWSGELFF

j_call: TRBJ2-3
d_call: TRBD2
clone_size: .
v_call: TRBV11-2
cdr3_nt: TGTGCCAGCAGCCTGGGGGTAGCGGGAGGGAGGGCAGATACGCAGTATTTT
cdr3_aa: CASSLGVAGGRADTQYF

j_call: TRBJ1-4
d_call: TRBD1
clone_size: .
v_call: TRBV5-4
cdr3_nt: TGTGCCAGCAGCTGGACAGGGGGTGAAAAACTGTTTTTT
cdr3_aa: CASSWTGGEKLFF

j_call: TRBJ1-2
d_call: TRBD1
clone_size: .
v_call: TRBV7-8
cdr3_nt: TGTGCCAGCAGGGGGACAGGGTACTATGGCTACACCTTC
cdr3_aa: CASRGTGYYGYTF

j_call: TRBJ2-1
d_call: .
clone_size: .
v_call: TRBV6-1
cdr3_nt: TGTGCCAGCAGTGACCTAGGCGGGTTCGTGAATGAGCAGTTCTTC
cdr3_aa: CASSDLGGFVNEQFF

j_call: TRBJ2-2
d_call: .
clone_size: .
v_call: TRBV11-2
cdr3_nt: TGTGCCAGCAAGACAGTACCCACCGGGGAGCTGTTTTTT
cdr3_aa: CASKTVPTGELFF

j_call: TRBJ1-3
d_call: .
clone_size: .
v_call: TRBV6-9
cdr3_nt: TGTGCCAGAACAGGGAACCGCCACTCTGGAAACACCATATATTTT
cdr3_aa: CARTGNRHSGNTIYF

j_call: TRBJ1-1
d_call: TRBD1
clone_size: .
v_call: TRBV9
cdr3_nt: TGTGCCAGCAGCACGACAGGGCAGGCCGGGACTGAAGCTTTCTTT
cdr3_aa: CASSTTGQAGTEAFF

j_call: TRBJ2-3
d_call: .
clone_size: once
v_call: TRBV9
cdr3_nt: TGTGCCAGCAGCGTAGCGGGTAAGAGCACAGATACGCAGTATTTT
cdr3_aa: CASSVAGKSTDTQYF

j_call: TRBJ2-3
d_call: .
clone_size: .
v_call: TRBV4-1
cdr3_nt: TGCGCCAGCAGCCAACCAGTTGATACGCAGTATTTT
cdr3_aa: CASSQPVDTQYF

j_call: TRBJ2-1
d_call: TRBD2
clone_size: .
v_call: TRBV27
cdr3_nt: TGTGCCAGCAGTCCGAGGACTAGAACCTACAATGAGCAGTTCTTC
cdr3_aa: CASSPRTRTYNEQFF

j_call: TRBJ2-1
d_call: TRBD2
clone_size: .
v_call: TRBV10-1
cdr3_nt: TGCGCCAGCAGTGATGTAGCTAGCGGGAGCAATGAGCAGTTCTTC
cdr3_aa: CASSDVASGSNEQFF

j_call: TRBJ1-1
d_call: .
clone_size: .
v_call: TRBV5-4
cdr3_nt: TGTGCCAGCAGCAGAGACATTTTTGGTGAAGCTTTCTTT
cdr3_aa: CASSRDIFGEAFF

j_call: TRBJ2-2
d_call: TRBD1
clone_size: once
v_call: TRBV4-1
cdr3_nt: TGCGCCAGCAGCCAAGATCGTTGGACAGGGAACGGGGAGCTGTTTTTT
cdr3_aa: CASSQDRWTGNGELFF

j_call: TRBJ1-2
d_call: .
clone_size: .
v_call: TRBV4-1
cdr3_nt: TGCGCCAGCAGCCAAGGCCCGGGAGGAGGTAGCTATGGCTACACCTTC
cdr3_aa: CASSQGPGGGSYGYTF

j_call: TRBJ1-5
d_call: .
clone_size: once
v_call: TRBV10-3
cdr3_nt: TGTGCCATCAGTGTTTCCTTTCAGCCCCAGCATTTT
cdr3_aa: CAISVSFQPQHF

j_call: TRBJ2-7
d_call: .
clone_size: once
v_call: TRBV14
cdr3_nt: TGTGCCAGCAGCCAAGATCCCCTCCACGAGCAGTACTTC
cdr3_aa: CASSQDPLHEQYF

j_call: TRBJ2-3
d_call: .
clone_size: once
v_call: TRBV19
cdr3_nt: TGTGCCAGTAGCCCGAAAGCTGGCACAGATACGCAGTATTTT
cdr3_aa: CASSPKAGTDTQYF

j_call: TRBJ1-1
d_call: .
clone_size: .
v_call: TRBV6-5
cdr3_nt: TGTGCCAGCAGTTACCCCGGGACTCCACTCGAAGCTTTCTTT
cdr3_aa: CASSYPGTPLEAFF

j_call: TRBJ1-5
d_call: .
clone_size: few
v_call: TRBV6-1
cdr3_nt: TGTGCCAGCAGTGTGTATAGCAATCAGCCCCAGCATTTT
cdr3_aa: CASSVYSNQPQHF

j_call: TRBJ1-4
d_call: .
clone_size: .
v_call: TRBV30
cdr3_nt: TGTGCCTGGAGTGTACTAGGCCTCCTTAATGAAAAACTGTTTTTT
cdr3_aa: CAWSVLGLLNEKLFF

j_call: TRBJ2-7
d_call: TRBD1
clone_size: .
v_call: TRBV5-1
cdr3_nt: TGCGCCAGCAGCTTGTCCCTAAGGACAGGGCTCTACGAGCAGTACTTC
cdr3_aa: CASSLSLRTGLYEQYF

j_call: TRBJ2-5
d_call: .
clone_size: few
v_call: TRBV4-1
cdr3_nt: TGCGCCAGCAGCCAACCCGGACAGGGAGGGGAGACCCAGTACTTC
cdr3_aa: CASSQPGQGGETQYF

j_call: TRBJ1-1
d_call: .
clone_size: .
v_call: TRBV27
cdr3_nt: TGTGCCAGCAGTTTATTGTTCAGGGGTAGGATAGACACTGAAGCTTTCTTT
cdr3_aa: CASSLLFRGRIDTEAFF

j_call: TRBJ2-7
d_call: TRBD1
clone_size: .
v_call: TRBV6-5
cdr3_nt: TGTGCCAGCAGTTACTCTTACAGGGGGCAGGAGGACGAGCAGTACTTC
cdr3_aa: CASSYSYRGQEDEQYF

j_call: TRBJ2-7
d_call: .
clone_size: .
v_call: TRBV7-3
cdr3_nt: TGTGCCAGCAGCTTAATGCCTAGTAACGAGCAGTACTTC
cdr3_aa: CASSLMPSNEQYF

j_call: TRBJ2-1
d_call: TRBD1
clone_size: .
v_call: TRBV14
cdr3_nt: TGTGCCAGCAGCCAAACAGGGGGCATTGATGAGCAGTTCTTC
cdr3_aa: CASSQTGGIDEQFF

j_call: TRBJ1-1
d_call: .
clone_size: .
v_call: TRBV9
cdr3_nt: TGTGCCAGCAGCCCCCGGGACACAATGAACACTGAAGCTTTCTTT
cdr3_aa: CASSPRDTMNTEAFF

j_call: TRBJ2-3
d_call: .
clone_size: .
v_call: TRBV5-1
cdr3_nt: TGCGCCAGCAGCTTGGCCGGTCGGGATAGGGTAGATACGCAGTATTTT
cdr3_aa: CASSLAGRDRVDTQYF

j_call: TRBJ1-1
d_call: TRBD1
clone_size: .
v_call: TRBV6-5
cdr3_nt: TGTGCCAGCAGTTTAGGGGGCGAGGACACTGAAGCTTTCTTT
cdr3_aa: CASSLGGEDTEAFF

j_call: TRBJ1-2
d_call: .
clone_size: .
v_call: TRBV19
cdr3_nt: TGTGCCAGTAGTATTTCCTACAGGTATGGCTACACCTTC
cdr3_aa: CASSISYRYGYTF

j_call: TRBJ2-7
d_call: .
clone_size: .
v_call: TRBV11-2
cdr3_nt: TGTGCCAGCAGCCCCGTCACGGGGTCCTACGAGCAGTACTTC
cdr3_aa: CASSPVTGSYEQYF

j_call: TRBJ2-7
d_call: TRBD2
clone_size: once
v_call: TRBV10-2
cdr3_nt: TGCGCCAGCACCCCTAGCGGGAGGAACGGCGAGCAGTACTTC
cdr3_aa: CASTPSGRNGEQYF

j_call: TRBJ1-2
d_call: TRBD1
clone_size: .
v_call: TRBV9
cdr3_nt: TGTGCCAGCAGCGTAGGCCAGGGGGCTGTTGGCTACACCTTC
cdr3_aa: CASSVGQGAVGYTF

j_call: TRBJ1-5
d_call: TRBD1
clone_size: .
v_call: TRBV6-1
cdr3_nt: TGTGCCAGCAGTGGGACAGGGGCACAGCCCCAGCATTTT
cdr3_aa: CASSGTGAQPQHF

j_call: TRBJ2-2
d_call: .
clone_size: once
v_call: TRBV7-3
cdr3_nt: TGTGCCAGCAGCTTAGGAGGGCCGACCACCGGGGAGCTGTTTTTT
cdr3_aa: CASSLGGPTTGELFF